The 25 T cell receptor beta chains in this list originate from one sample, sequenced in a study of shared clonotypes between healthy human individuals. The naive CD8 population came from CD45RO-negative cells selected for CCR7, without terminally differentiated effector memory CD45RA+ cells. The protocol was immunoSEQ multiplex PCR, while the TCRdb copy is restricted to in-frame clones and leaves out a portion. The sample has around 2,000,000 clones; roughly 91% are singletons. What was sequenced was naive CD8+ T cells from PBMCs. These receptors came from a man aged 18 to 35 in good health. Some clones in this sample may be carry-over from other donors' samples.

This chain's CDR3 is CASSIKGAATEAFF. CDR3 bases: TGTGCCAGTAGTATAAAAGGGGCGGCCACTGAAGCTTTCTTT. The V call is TRBV19, the J call TRBJ1-1; perhaps TRBD1 as D (5 bases). Germline CDR1 reads LNHDA; CDR2 reads SQIVND (reference sequence). Deletions cut 2 bases from V and 4 bases from J, with 11 bases between. CDR3 length: 14 residues.

For the CDR3, the DNA is TGTGCCATCAGTGAGTCATGGACTAGCGGGCCGCAGAGGGAGACCCAGTACTTC. This translates into CAISESWTSGPQRETQYF. This sequence joins TRBV10-3 and TRBJ2-5; the match to TRBD2 covers 11 bases. The length of the CDR3 is 18 residues. J gave up 5 bases and V 0 bases, and 11 bases lay outside the gene matches. The germline gives CDR1 ENHRY, CDR2 SYGVKD.

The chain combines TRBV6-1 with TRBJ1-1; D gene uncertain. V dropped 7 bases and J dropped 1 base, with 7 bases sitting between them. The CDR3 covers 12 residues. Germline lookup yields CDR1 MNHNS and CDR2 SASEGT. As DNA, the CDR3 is TGTGCCAGCACCCTTGGGAACACTGAAGCTTTCTTT. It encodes CASTLGNTEAFF.

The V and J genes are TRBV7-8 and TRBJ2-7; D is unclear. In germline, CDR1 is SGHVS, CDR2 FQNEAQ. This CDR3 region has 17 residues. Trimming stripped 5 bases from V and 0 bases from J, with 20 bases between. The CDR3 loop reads CASSPLVGRMSSYEQYF. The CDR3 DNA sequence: TGTGCCAGCAGCCCTCTCGTTGGGCGGATGAGCTCCTACGAGCAGTACTTC.

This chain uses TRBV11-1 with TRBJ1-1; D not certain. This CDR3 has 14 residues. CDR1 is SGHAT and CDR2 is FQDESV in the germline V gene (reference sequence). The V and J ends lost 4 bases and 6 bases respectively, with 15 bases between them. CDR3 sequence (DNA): TGTGCCAGCAGCTCGAGGGCCATCAATGCTGAAGCTTTCTTT. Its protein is CASSSRAINAEAFF.

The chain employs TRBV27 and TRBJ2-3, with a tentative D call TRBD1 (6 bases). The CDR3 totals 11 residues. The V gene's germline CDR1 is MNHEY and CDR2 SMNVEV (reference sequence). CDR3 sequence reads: CQTRGTDTQYF. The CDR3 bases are TGTCAAACTAGGGGGACAGATACGCAGTATTTT.

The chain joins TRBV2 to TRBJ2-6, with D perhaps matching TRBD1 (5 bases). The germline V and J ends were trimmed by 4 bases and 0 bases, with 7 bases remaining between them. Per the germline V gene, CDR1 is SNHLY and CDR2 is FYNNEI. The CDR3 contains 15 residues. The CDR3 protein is CASSGQTSGANVLTF. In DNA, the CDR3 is TGTGCCAGCAGTGGACAGACCTCTGGGGCCAACGTCCTGACTTTC.

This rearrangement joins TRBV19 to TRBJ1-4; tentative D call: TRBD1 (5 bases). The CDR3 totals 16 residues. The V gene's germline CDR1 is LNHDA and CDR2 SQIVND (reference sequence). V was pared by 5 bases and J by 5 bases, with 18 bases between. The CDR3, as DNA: TGTGCCAGTAGTGACGCCCTCGGGACTCCGAATGAAAAACTGTTTTTT. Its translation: CASSDALGTPNEKLFF.

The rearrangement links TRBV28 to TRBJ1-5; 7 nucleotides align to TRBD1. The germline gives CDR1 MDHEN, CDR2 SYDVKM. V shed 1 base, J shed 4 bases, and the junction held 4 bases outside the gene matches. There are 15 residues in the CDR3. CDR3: CASSLFPGGNQPQHF. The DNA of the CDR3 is TGTGCCAGCAGTTTATTCCCAGGGGGAAATCAGCCCCAGCATTTT.

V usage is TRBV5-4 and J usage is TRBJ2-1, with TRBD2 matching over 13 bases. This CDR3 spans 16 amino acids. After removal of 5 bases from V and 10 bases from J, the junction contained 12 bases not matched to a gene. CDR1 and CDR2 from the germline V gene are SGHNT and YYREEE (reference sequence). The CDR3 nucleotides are TGTGCCAGCAGACCCTGGACTAGCGGGAGAGTCGGCGAGCAGTTCTTC. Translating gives CASRPWTSGRVGEQFF.

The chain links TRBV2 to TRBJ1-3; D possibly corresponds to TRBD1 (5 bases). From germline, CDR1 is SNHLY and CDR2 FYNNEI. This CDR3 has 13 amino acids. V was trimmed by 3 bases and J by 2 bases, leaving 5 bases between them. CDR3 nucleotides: TGTGCCAGCAGTGAGGGGGCTGGAAACACCATATATTTT. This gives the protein CASSEGAGNTIYF.

The CDR3 spells CASRWTASSTDTQYF. CDR3 sequence (DNA): TGTGCCAGCAGATGGACGGCCTCAAGCACAGATACGCAGTATTTT. This sequence joins TRBV27 and TRBJ2-3, with D uncertain. The CDR3 has 15 amino acids. CDR1 MNHEY and CDR2 SMNVEV come from the germline V gene (reference sequence). Trimming pared 6 bases from V and 0 bases from J, leaving 13 bases between.

The CDR3 spells CASSLKEKRGREQYF. In DNA, the CDR3 is TGTGCCAGCAGCTTAAAAGAAAAGAGGGGGAGGGAGCAGTACTTC. The chain recombines TRBV7-3 with TRBJ2-7; D tentatively reads TRBD1 or TRBD2 (6 bases each). Germline CDR1 is SGHTA and CDR2 is FQGTGA. Trimming pared 1 base from V and 7 bases from J, leaving 17 bases between. This CDR3 has 15 amino acids.

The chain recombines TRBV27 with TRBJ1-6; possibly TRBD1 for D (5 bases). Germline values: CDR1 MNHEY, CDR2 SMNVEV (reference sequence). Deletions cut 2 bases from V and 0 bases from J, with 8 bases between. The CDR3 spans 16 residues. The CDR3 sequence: CASSLMGVSYNSPLHF. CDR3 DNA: TGTGCCAGCAGTTTAATGGGGGTCTCCTATAATTCACCCCTCCACTTT.

The CDR3 nucleotides read TGTGCCAGCAGCAAGGCCGAGGGACTAGCGGGAAACAACCAGAACACCGGGGAGCTGTTTTTT. Translation: CASSKAEGLAGNNQNTGELFF. The chain carries TRBV21-1 and TRBJ2-2; the listed D gene, TRBD2, was not tested against the DNA. TRBV21-1 is an annotated pseudogene. CDR3 length equals 21 residues.

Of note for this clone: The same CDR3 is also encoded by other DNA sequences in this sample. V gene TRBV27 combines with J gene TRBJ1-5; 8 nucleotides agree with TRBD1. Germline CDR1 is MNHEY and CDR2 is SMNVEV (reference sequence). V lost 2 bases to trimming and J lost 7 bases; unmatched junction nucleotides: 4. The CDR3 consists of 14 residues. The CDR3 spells CASSLTGGGQPQHF. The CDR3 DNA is TGTGCCAGCAGTTTAACAGGGGGTGGGCAGCCCCAGCATTTT.

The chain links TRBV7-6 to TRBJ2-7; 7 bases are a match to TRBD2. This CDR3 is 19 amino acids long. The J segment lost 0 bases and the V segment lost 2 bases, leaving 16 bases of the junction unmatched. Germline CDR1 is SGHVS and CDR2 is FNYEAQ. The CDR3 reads CASSLSPSASGASSYEQYF. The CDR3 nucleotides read TGTGCCAGCAGCTTATCCCCATCGGCTAGCGGAGCGAGCTCCTACGAGCAGTACTTC. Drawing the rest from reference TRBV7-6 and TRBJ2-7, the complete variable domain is GAGVSQSPRYKVTKRGQDVALRCDPISGHVSLYWYRQALGQGPEFLTYFNYEAQQDKSGLPNDRFSAERPEGSISTLTIQRTEQRDSAMYRCASSLSPSASGASSYEQYFGPGTRLTVT.

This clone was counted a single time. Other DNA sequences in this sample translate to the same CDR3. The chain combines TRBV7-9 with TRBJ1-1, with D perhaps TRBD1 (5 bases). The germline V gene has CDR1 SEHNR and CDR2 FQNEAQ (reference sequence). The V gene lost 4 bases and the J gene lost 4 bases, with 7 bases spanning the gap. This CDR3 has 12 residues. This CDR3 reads CASSWGGTEAFF. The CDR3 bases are TGTGCCAGCAGCTGGGGGGGCACTGAAGCTTTCTTT.

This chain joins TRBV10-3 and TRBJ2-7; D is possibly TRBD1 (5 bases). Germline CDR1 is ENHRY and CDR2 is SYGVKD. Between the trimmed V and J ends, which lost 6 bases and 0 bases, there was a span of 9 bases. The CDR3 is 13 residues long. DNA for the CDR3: TGTGCCATCAGGGACAAACTCTCCTACGAGCAGTACTTC. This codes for CAIRDKLSYEQYF.

The chain's CDR3 is CASSHVQAGVHEQYF. DNA of the CDR3: TGTGCCAGCAGCCATGTTCAAGCGGGAGTCCACGAGCAGTACTTC. The chain carries TRBV4-2 and TRBJ2-7; 8 bases fit TRBD2. CDR3 length: 15 residues. V dropped 3 bases and J dropped 5; count of bases not matched to a gene: 9. The germline CDR1 and CDR2 sequences are LGHNA and YNFKEQ.

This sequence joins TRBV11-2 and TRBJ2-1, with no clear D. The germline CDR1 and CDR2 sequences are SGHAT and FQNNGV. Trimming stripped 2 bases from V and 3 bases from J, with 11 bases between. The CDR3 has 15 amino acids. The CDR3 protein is CASSLPVPLYNEQFF. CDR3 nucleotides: TGTGCCAGCAGCTTACCTGTTCCCCTCTACAATGAGCAGTTCTTC.

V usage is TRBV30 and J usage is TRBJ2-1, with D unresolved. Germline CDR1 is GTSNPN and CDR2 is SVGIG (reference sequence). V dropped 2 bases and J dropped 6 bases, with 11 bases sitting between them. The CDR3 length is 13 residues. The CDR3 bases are TGTGCCTGGAGTCCAACCACCCCCAATGAGCAGTTCTTC. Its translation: CAWSPTTPNEQFF.

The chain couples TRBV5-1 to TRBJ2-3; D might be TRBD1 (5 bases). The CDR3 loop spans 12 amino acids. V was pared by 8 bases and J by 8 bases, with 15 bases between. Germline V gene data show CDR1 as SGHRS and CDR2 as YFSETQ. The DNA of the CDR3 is TGCGCCAGTGGGGCTGAGCAGCTTACGCAGTATTTT. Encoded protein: CASGAEQLTQYF.

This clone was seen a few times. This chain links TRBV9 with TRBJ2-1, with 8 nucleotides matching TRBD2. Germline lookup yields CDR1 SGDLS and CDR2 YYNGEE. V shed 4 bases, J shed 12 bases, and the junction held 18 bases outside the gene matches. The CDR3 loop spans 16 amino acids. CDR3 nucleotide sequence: TGTGCCAGCAGCCCCTCCCCAGGGCGGGAGGACACGATGCAGTTCTTC. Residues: CASSPSPGREDTMQFF.

CDR3 in amino acids: CASSSSIWDPQYF. The DNA for the CDR3 is TGTGCCAGCAGTTCCTCGATATGGGATCCGCAGTATTTT. The chain combines TRBV27 with TRBJ2-3, with D hard to call. CDR3 size: 13 residues. Germline V gene data show CDR1 as MNHEY and CDR2 as SMNVEV (reference sequence). Trimming took off 4 bases at V and 10 bases at J, with 15 bases between the two ends.